These 30 T cell receptor beta chains share one sample of origin, sequenced in a study of T-cell memory formation after mild COVID-19. MiXCR, run by TCRdb on the 5' RACE reads, gives a single entry per CDR3 protein. The top ten clones hold about 8.1% of a sample with about 560,000 distinct CDR3 sequences, around 15% of them seen once. The sample consisted of PBMCs or a T cell subset sorted from them (not recorded which). The receptors were sampled from an adult woman who had mild COVID-19 (a few samples of this study predate the infection). Cell type and time point are not known.

On this clonotype: The germline gene is not matched at one end of the junction; a read error may be the cause. The V and J genes are TRBV3-1 and TRBJ1-1, with D possibly being TRBD1 (5 bases). CDR3 size: 12 residues. Germline V lookup: CDR1 LGHDT, CDR2 YNNKEL (reference sequence). CDR3 amino acids: CASSPWGTESFF. In DNA, the CDR3 is TGTGCCAGCAGCCCCTGGGGGACTGAATCTTTCTTT.

J is TRBJ2-1 and V is TRBV7-3, with D unresolved. The germline gives CDR1 SGHTA, CDR2 FQGTGA. Trimming pared 5 bases from V and 7 bases from J, leaving 12 bases between. The CDR3 sequence is 13 residues long. The CDR3 reads CASSRQRENEQFF. The DNA of the CDR3 is TGTGCCAGCAGCAGGCAACGAGAAAATGAGCAGTTCTTC.

This clonotype was counted only a few times. The chain recombines TRBV6-5 with TRBJ2-7; TRBD2 aligns across 7 bases. This CDR3 comprises 16 residues. After removal of 2 bases from V and 3 bases from J, the junction contained 10 bases not matched to a gene. CDR1 MNHEY and CDR2 SVGAGI come from the germline V gene. CDR3 loop: CASSYSGTNVFYEQYF. In nucleotides, the CDR3 is TGTGCCAGCAGTTACAGCGGGACTAACGTATTCTACGAGCAGTACTTC.

The table lists this clonotype with a few counts. The chain links TRBV24-1 to TRBJ2-1; 9 bases are shared with TRBD1. The CDR3 is 18 residues long. V lost 4 bases to trimming and J lost 1 base; unmatched junction nucleotides: 10. CDR1 and CDR2 from the germline V gene are KGHDR and SFDVKD. This CDR3 is CATSEQPQGAGSYNEQFF. DNA of the CDR3: TGTGCCACCAGTGAGCAACCACAGGGGGCGGGATCCTACAATGAGCAGTTCTTC.

V and J are TRBV5-6 and TRBJ2-7, with D uncertain. In germline, CDR1 is SGHDT, CDR2 YYEEEE. Between the trimmed V and J ends, which lost 0 bases and 6 bases, there was a span of 10 bases. This CDR3 contains 13 residues. The CDR3 sequence is CASSLEAAGEQYF. The CDR3 nucleotides read TGTGCCAGCAGCTTGGAGGCGGCTGGCGAGCAGTACTTC.

This clonotype was detected only a few times. The rearrangement links TRBV7-2 to TRBJ1-5; 8 bases agree with TRBD1. V was pared by 2 bases and J by 2 bases, with 11 bases of the junction left unmatched. The CDR3 runs 18 residues. Germline-derived CDR1 and CDR2 are SGHTA and FQGNSA. CDR3: CASSLRGRGLSGNQPQHF. The DNA of the CDR3 is TGTGCCAGCAGCTTACGGGGCAGGGGGCTCTCCGGCAATCAGCCCCAGCATTTT. The full variable domain, rest sourced from reference TRBV7-2 and TRBJ1-5, is GAGVSQSPSNKVTEKGKDVELRCDPISGHTALYWYRQSLGQGLEFLIYFQGNSAPDKSGLPSDRFSAERTGGSVSTLTIQRTQQEDSAVYLCASSLRGRGLSGNQPQHFGDGTRLSIL.

CDR3 nucleotides: TGCGCCAGCAGCTCTGCATCGGGACAGGCTGTTGAAGCTTTCTTT. Protein: CASSSASGQAVEAFF. The rearrangement joins TRBV5-1 to TRBJ1-1; 8 nucleotides agree with TRBD1. With 3 bases clipped from V and 7 bases from J, the junction kept 11 bases outside the gene matches. The CDR3 totals 15 residues. Germline V CDR1 and CDR2: SGHRS, YFSETQ.

This clonotype was counted at least ten times. This sequence joins TRBV6-5 and TRBJ1-5; the D is unclear. V lost 4 bases to trimming and J lost 2 bases, with 6 bases between them. CDR1 and CDR2 (germline): MNHEY, SVGAGI. The CDR3 length is 13 residues. DNA for the CDR3: TGTGCCAGCAGTTCTCAGGGCAATCAGCCCCAGCATTTT. This codes for CASSSQGNQPQHF.

This chain joins TRBV27 and TRBJ1-6; 7 positions agree with TRBD1. V was clipped by 6 bases and J by 0 bases; unmatched bases: 8. This CDR3 has 17 residues. The germline gives CDR1 MNHEY, CDR2 SMNVEV (reference sequence). CDR3 bases: TGTGCCAGCAGCGACAGACAGGGTAACTCCTATAATTCACCCCTCCACTTT. Amino acid sequence: CASSDRQGNSYNSPLHF.

This clonotype was seen at least ten times. The chain combines TRBV6-5 with TRBJ2-7, with 8 bases identical to TRBD2. Germline CDR1 MNHEY, CDR2 SVGAGI. V was clipped by 2 bases and J by 2 bases; unmatched bases: 5. The CDR3 has 15 residues. This chain's CDR3 is CASSYRLGLAYEQYF. CDR3 bases: TGTGCCAGCAGTTACCGCCTGGGACTAGCCTACGAGCAGTACTTC.

This rearrangement joins TRBV6-2 or TRBV6-3 to TRBJ2-1; 11 bases match TRBD2. This CDR3 region has 17 residues. Germline trimming cut 6 bases from V and 5 bases from J; bases unmatched to any gene: 12. Germline CDR1 MNHEY, CDR2 SVGEGT. CDR3 coding DNA: TGTGCCAGCAGAATAAGACTAGCGGGGTCCTTAGACAATGAGCAGTTCTTC. Translation: CASRIRLAGSLDNEQFF.

The chain recombines TRBV10-3 with TRBJ2-7; D is possibly TRBD1 (7 bases). Trimming took off 10 bases at V and 0 bases at J, with 10 bases between the two ends. The germline CDR1 and CDR2 sequences are ENHRY and SYGVKD. The CDR3 contains 12 residues. Here the CDR3 DNA reads TGTGCCAGCGGGACAGACTCCTACGAGCAGTACTTC. This codes for CASGTDSYEQYF.

CDR3 sequence: CASSLRRTGAVNSPLHF. CDR3 in DNA: TGTGCCAGCAGCTTAAGGCGGACAGGGGCGGTAAATTCACCCCTCCACTTT. The V gene is TRBV7-2, the J gene TRBJ1-6, with 9 bases identical to TRBD1. Germline lookup yields CDR1 SGHTA and CDR2 FQGNSA. V was pared by 2 bases and J by 7 bases, with 9 bases of the junction left unmatched. CDR3 length equals 17 residues.

The chain links TRBV30 to TRBJ1-1, with D unclear. V was cut by 4 bases and J by 4 bases, with 13 bases left in between. The germline gives CDR1 GTSNPN, CDR2 SVGIG (reference sequence). The length of the CDR3 is 13 residues. CDR3 amino acids: CAWTLYQATEAFF. CDR3 DNA sequence: TGTGCCTGGACCCTGTACCAGGCCACTGAAGCTTTCTTT.

This clonotype was observed a few times. The chain joins TRBV27 to TRBJ2-5; the D gene is possibly TRBD1 (8 bases). CDR1 MNHEY and CDR2 SMNVEV come from the germline V gene (reference sequence). With 4 bases removed from V and 7 bases from J, the gap between germline ends came to 16 bases. The CDR3 covers 14 residues. CDR3 DNA: TGTGCCAGCAGTTATGCGACAGGGGAGGGGACCCAGTACTTC. Translation gives CASSYATGEGTQYF.

This clonotype was seen only a few times. V is TRBV19 and J is TRBJ1-2; D gene ambiguous. Germline V gives CDR1 LNHDA, CDR2 SQIVND (reference sequence). V was cut by 4 bases and J by 5 bases, with 5 bases left in between. CDR3 length equals 11 residues. The CDR3 spells CASSTFYGYTF. CDR3 bases: TGTGCCAGTAGTACGTTTTATGGCTACACCTTC.

This clonotype was recorded many times. This chain connects TRBV12-3 or TRBV12-4 to TRBJ1-1; 8 bases match TRBD1. V dropped 5 bases and J dropped 4; count of bases not matched to a gene: 12. This CDR3 region has 16 residues. The CDR3 DNA follows: TGTGCCAGCAGTGATACAGGACAGGGATTACGCACTGAAGCTTTCTTT. As protein: CASSDTGQGLRTEAFF.

This clonotype was seen a few times. The genes are TRBV7-2 and TRBJ2-2; 10 nucleotides match TRBD1. This CDR3 is 17 amino acids long. Trimming took 2 bases from V and 8 from J; bases not matched to a gene: 11. The germline gives CDR1 SGHTA, CDR2 FQGNSA. The CDR3 loop is CASSLFYRDRGGGELFF. The DNA for the CDR3 is TGTGCCAGCAGCTTATTTTACCGGGACAGGGGAGGAGGGGAGCTGTTTTTT.

The V gene is TRBV5-4, the J gene TRBJ2-7; TRBD1 aligns across 7 bases. The CDR3 runs 15 residues. CDR1 SGHNT and CDR2 YYREEE come from the germline V gene (reference sequence). The V segment lost 4 bases and the J segment 0 bases; nucleotides outside the gene matches: 7. The CDR3: CASSPPGQSSYEQYF. In DNA form, the CDR3 reads TGTGCCAGCAGCCCGCCGGGACAGAGCTCCTACGAGCAGTACTTC. The full variable domain, its missing parts supplied by reference TRBV5-4 and TRBJ2-7, is ETGVTQSPTHLIKTRGQQVTLRCSSQSGHNTVSWYQQALGQGPQFIFQYYREEENGRGNFPPRFSGLQFPNYSSELNVNALELDDSALYLCASSPPGQSSYEQYFGPGTRLTVT.

V is TRBV5-6 and J is TRBJ2-3, with TRBD1 matching over 8 bases. Trimming took 4 bases from V and 6 from J; bases not matched to a gene: 7. CDR3 length: 14 amino acids. Germline assignment: CDR1 SGHDT and CDR2 YYEEEE. The CDR3 nucleotides are TGTGCCAGCAGCGGTGGACAGGGTTGGGATACGCAGTATTTT. Translation: CASSGGQGWDTQYF.

This chain links TRBV12-3 or TRBV12-4 with TRBJ2-4; 8 bases are a match to TRBD1. This CDR3 is built from 15 residues. Losses at the gene ends were 5 bases for V and 6 bases for J; bases not matched to a gene: 9. CDR3 DNA sequence: TGTGCCAGCAGTCCCGAGGGACAGGCAGCAAACATTCAGTACTTC. This gives the protein CASSPEGQAANIQYF.

This clonotype was counted a few times. This rearrangement joins TRBV7-9 to TRBJ2-7; 9 nucleotides match TRBD1. With 5 bases clipped from V and 2 bases from J, the junction kept 7 bases outside the gene matches. The CDR3 has 15 residues. Looked up from germline, CDR1 is SEHNR and CDR2 is FQNEAQ (reference sequence). Here the CDR3 DNA reads TGTGCCAGCAGCGGTACCGGGACAGGGCCCTACGAGCAGTACTTC. This gives the protein CASSGTGTGPYEQYF. The whole variable domain, remainder taken from reference TRBV7-9 and TRBJ2-7, is DTGVSQNPRHKITKRGQNVTFRCDPISEHNRLYWYRQTLGQGPEFLTYFQNEAQLEKSRLLSDRFSAERPKGSFSTLEIQRTEQGDSAMYLCASSGTGTGPYEQYFGPGTRLTVT.

This clonotype has at least ten counts. The V and J genes are TRBV5-1 and TRBJ1-2; D might be TRBD1 (5 bases). Germline V gene sequence: CDR1 SGHRS, CDR2 YFSETQ. V dropped 1 base and J dropped 6 bases, with 13 bases sitting between them. The CDR3 is 14 amino acids. CDR3 protein: CASSLSGGSNGYTF. CDR3 in DNA: TGCGCCAGCAGCTTGTCCGGGGGGAGTAATGGCTACACCTTC.

The chain uses TRBV5-1 and TRBJ1-2, with 8 bases lining up with TRBD1. V dropped 2 bases and J dropped 4; count of bases not matched to a gene: 4. This CDR3 region has 14 residues. The germline V gene encodes CDR1 SGHRS and CDR2 YFSETQ. This CDR3 is CASSFDRGSYGYTF. The CDR3 DNA is TGCGCCAGCAGCTTTGACAGGGGTAGCTATGGCTACACCTTC.

The chain recombines TRBV2 with TRBJ1-6, with D possibly TRBD1 on 5 matching bases. Germline V gene sequence: CDR1 SNHLY, CDR2 FYNNEI. Between the trimmed V and J ends, which lost 1 base and 10 bases, there was a span of 11 bases. The CDR3 contains 14 residues. CDR3 loop: CASSEGGVGSPLHF. The CDR3 DNA reads TGTGCCAGCAGTGAAGGGGGGGTAGGGTCACCCCTCCACTTT.

This clonotype was picked up a small number of times. V gene TRBV3-1 combines with J gene TRBJ2-3; D uncertain. This CDR3 spans 15 amino acids. The V gene lost 1 base and the J gene lost 0 bases, with 8 bases spanning the gap. The germline CDR1 and CDR2 sequences are LGHDT and YNNKEL (reference sequence). In nucleotides, the CDR3 is TGTGCCAGCAGCCAAGGACACCTTAGCACAGATACGCAGTATTTT. This encodes CASSQGHLSTDTQYF.

The rearrangement uses TRBV4-1 and TRBJ2-5; 9 nucleotides match TRBD2. CDR1 is MGHRA and CDR2 is YSYEKL in the germline V gene. After removal of 3 bases from V and 3 bases from J, the junction contained 11 bases not matched to a gene. This CDR3 region has 17 residues. Written as DNA, the CDR3 is TGCGCCAGCAGCCATAGCGGGGGCCTCCGGGTAGAAGAGACCCAGTACTTC. Protein sequence: CASSHSGGLRVEETQYF.

This clonotype has more than one count but fewer than ten. This chain links TRBV20-1 with TRBJ2-3; 10 bases map to TRBD2. The germline V gene encodes CDR1 DFQATT and CDR2 SNEGSKA (reference sequence). The V segment lost 6 bases and the J segment 4 bases; nucleotides outside the gene matches: 7. The CDR3 loop spans 14 amino acids. The CDR3 DNA follows: TGCAGTGCCCTGAGCGGGAGGGCCCCAGATACGCAGTATTTT. Its translation: CSALSGRAPDTQYF.

This clonotype was observed a handful of times. The chain combines TRBV21-1 with TRBJ2-2. TRBV21-1 is labeled a pseudogene. The CDR3 has 13 residues. As DNA, the CDR3 is TGTGCCAGCAGCAAACGGGTTCCCGGGGAGCTGTTTTTT. Its protein product is CASSKRVPGELFF.

This clonotype has only a few counts. This chain uses TRBV5-1 with TRBJ2-1, with TRBD2 matching over 9 bases. Germline V gene data show CDR1 as SGHRS and CDR2 as YFSETQ. This CDR3 has 17 amino acids. V trimming: 0 bases; J trimming: 4 bases; junction bases outside the gene matches: 8. The CDR3 sequence is CASSLARLAVRYNEQFF. In DNA, the CDR3 is TGCGCCAGCAGCTTGGCCCGACTAGCGGTTAGATACAATGAGCAGTTCTTC.